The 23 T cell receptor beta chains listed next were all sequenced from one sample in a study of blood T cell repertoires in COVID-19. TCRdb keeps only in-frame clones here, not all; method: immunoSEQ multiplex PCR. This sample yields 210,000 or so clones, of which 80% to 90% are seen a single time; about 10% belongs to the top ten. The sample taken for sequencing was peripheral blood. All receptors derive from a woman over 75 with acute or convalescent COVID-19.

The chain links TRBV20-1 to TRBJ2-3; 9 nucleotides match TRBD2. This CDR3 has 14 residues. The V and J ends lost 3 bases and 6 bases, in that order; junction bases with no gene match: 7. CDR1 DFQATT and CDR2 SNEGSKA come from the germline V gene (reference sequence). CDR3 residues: CSASQAGGGDTQYF. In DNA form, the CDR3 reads TGCAGTGCTAGTCAAGCGGGGGGAGGTGATACGCAGTATTTT.

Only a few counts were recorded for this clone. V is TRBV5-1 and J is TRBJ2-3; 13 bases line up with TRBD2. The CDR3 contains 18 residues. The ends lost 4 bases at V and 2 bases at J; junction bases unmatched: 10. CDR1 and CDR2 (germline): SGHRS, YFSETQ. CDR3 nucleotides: TGCGCCAGCAGCAAAGGACTAGCGGGGGCTACCCTCACAGATACGCAGTATTTT. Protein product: CASSKGLAGATLTDTQYF. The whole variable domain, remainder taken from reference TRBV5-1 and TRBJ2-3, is KAGVTQTPRYLIKTRGQQVTLSCSPISGHRSVSWYQQTPGQGLQFLFEYFSETQRNKGNFPGRFSGRQFSNSRSEMNVSTLELGDSALYLCASSKGLAGATLTDTQYFGPGTRLTVL.

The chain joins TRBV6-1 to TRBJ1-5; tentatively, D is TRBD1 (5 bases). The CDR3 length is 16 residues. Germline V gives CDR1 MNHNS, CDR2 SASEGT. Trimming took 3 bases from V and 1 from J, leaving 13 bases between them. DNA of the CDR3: TGTGCCAGCAGTGATCCCTCGCGGGGGAGCAATCAGCCCCAGCATTTT. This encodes CASSDPSRGSNQPQHF.

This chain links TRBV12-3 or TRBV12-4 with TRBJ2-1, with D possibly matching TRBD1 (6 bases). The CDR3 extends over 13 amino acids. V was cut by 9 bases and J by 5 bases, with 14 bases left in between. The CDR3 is CASVQGMDNEQFF. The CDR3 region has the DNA TGTGCCAGTGTCCAGGGGATGGACAATGAGCAGTTCTTC.

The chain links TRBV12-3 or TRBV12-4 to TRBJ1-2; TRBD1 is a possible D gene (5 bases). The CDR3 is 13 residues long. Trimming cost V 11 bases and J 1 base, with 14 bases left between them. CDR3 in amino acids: CAGARDFNYGYTF. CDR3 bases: TGTGCCGGCGCCAGGGATTTTAACTATGGCTACACCTTC.

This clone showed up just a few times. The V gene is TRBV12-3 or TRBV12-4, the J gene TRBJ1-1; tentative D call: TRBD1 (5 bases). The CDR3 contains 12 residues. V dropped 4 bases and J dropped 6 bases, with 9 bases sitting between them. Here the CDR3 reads CASSSPGSEAFF. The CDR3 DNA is TGTGCCAGCAGTTCCCCAGGGTCTGAAGCTTTCTTT.

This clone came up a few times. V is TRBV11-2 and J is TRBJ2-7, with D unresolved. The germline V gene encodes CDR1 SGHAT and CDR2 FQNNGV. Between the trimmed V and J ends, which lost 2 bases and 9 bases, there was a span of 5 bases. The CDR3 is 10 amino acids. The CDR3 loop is CASSLRGQYF. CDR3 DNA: TGTGCCAGCAGCTTACGCGGGCAGTACTTC.

The CDR3 protein is CASSLGTASTYEQYF. The CDR3 bases are TGTGCCAGCAGCTTAGGGACAGCGAGTACCTACGAGCAGTACTTC. The chain recombines TRBV5-5 with TRBJ2-7; 7 positions agree with TRBD1. The CDR3 is 15 residues long. Germline V CDR1 and CDR2: SGHKS, YYEKEE (reference sequence). The ends lost 2 bases at V and 2 bases at J; junction bases unmatched: 7.

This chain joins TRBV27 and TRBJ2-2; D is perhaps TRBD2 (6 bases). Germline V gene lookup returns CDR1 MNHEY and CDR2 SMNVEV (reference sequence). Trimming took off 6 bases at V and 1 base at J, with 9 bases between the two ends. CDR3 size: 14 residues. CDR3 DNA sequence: TGTGCCAGCAGGGTGCGGGGGAACACCGGGGAGCTGTTTTTT. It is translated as CASRVRGNTGELFF.

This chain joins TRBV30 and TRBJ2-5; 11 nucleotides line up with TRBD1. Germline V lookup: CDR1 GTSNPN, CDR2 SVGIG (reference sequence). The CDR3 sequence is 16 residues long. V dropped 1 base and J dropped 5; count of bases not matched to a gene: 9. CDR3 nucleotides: TGTGCCTGGAGTGCCCCCCGGACAGGGGGCGGCGAGACCCAGTACTTC. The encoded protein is CAWSAPRTGGGETQYF.

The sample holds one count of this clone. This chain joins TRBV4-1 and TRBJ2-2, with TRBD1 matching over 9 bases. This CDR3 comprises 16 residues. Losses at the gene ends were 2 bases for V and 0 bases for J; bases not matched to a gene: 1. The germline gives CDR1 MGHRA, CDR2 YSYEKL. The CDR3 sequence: CASSQNRGPNTGELFF. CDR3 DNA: TGCGCCAGCAGCCAAAACAGGGGGCCGAACACCGGGGAGCTGTTTTTT.

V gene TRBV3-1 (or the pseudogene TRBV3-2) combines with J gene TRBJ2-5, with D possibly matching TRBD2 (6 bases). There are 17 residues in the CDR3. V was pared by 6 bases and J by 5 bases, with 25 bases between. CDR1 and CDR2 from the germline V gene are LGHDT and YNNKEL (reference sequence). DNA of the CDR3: TGTGCCAGCAGGCGACTACGGGACTTTTCAAAGGGGGAGACCCAGTACTTC. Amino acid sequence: CASRRLRDFSKGETQYF.

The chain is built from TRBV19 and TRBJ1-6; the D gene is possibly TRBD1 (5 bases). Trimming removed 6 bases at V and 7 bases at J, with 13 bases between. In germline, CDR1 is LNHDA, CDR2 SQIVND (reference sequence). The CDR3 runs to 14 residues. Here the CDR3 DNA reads TGTGCCAGTAGGACAACGGCAGGGAATTCACCCCTCCACTTT. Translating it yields CASRTTAGNSPLHF.

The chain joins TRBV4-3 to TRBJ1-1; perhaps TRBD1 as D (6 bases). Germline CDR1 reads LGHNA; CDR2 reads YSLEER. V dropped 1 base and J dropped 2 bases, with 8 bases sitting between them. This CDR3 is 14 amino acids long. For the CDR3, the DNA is TGCGCCAGCAGCCAAGTGGGGGCTAACACTGAAGCTTTCTTT. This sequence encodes CASSQVGANTEAFF.

The CDR3 is CAWSVVSRGFFVGETQYF. CDR3 bases: TGTGCCTGGAGTGTAGTTTCGCGGGGGTTTTTCGTGGGGGAGACCCAGTACTTC. The rearrangement joins TRBV30 to TRBJ2-5, with 7 bases aligning to TRBD2. Germline V lookup: CDR1 GTSNPN, CDR2 SVGIG (reference sequence). The CDR3 is 18 residues long. V lost 0 bases to trimming and J lost 5 bases; unmatched junction nucleotides: 18. Full variable domain (remainder filled in from reference TRBV30 and TRBJ2-5): SQTIHQWPATLVQPVGSPLSLECTVEGTSNPNLYWYRQAAGRGLQLLFYSVGIGQISSEVPQNLSASRPQDRQFILSSKKLLLSDSGFYLCAWSVVSRGFFVGETQYFGPGTRLLVL.

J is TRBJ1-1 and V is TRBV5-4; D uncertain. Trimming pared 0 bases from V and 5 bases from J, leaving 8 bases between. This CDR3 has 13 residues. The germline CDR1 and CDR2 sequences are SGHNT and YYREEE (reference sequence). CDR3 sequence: CASSLDSITEAFF. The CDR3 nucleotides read TGTGCCAGCAGCTTGGATAGTATAACTGAAGCTTTCTTT.

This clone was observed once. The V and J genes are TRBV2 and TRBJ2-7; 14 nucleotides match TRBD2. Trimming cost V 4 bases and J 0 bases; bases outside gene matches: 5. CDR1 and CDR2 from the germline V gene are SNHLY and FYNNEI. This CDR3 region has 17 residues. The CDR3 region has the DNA TGTGCCAGCAGTGGACTAGCGGGAGGGCCAGCCTCCTACGAGCAGTACTTC. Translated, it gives CASSGLAGGPASYEQYF.

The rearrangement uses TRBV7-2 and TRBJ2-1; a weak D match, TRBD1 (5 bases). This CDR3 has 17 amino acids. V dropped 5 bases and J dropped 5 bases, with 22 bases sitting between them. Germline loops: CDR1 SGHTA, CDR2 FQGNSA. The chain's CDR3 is CASSRPQAGKVNNEQFF. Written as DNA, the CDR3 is TGTGCCAGCAGCCGCCCTCAAGCAGGGAAGGTTAACAATGAGCAGTTCTTC.

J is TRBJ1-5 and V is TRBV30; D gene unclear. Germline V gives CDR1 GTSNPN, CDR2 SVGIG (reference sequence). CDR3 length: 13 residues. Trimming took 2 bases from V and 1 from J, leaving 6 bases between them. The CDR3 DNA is TGTGCCTGGAGTCATGCGAGCAATCAGCCCCAGCATTTT. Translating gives CAWSHASNQPQHF.

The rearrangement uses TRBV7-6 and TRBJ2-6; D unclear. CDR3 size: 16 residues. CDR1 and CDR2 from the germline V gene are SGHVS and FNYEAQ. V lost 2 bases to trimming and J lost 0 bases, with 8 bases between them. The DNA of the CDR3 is TGTGCCAGCAGCTTAACTGCGCACTCTGGGGCCAACGTCCTGACTTTC. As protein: CASSLTAHSGANVLTF.

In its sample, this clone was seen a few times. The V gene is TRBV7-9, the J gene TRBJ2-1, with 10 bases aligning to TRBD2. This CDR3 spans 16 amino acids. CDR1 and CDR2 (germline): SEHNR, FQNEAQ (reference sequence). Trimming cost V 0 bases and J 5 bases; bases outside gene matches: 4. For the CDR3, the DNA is TGTGCCAGCAGCTTAGCGCCCCTAGCGGGGGACAATGAGCAGTTCTTC. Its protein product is CASSLAPLAGDNEQFF.

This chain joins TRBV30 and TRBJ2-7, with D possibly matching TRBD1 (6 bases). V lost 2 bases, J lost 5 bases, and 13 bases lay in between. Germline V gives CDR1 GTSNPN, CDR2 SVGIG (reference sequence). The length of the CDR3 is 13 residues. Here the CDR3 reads CAWSKNRDNEQYF. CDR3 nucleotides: TGTGCCTGGAGTAAAAACAGGGATAACGAGCAGTACTTC.

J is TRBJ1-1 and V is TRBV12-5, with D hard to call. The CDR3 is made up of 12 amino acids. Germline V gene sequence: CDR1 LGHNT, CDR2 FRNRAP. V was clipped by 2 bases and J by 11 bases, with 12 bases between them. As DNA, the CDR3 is TGTGCTAGTGGTTTGATGGCCTGGCAGGCTTTCTTT. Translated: CASGLMAWQAFF.